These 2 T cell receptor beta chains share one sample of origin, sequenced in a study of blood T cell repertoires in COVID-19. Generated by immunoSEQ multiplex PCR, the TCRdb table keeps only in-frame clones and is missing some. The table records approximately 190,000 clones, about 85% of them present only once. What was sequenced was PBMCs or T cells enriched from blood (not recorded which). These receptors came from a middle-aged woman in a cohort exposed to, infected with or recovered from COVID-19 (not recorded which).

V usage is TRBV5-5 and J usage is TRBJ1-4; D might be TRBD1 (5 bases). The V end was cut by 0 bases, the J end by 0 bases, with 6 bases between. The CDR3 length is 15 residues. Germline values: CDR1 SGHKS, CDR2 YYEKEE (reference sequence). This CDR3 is CASSLGQTTNEKLFF. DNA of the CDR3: TGTGCCAGCAGCTTGGGACAGACAACTAATGAAAAACTGTTTTTT.

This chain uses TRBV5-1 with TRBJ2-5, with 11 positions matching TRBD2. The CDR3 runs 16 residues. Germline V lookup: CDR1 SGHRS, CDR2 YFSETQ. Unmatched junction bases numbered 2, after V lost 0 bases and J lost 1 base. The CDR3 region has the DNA TGCGCCAGCAGCTTGGGGCTAGCGGGGGGCCAAGAGACCCAGTACTTC. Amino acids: CASSLGLAGGQETQYF. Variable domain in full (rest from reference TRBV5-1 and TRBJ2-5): KAGVTQTPRYLIKTRGQQVTLSCSPISGHRSVSWYQQTPGQGLQFLFEYFSETQRNKGNFPGRFSGRQFSNSRSEMNVSTLELGDSALYLCASSLGLAGGQETQYFGPGTRLLVL.